This T cell receptor beta chain was found in a study of ipilimumab plus nivolumab after autologous stem cell transplantation. The wider study: The myeloma cohort included high-risk transplant-naive patients and patients relapsing within 3 years of a first autologous transplant.

Patients got ipilimumab 1 mg/kg beginning 14 to 28 days post-transplant. Through week 26, nivolumab 3 mg/kg IV was given weeks 1, 4, 7, 10, then biweekly. Repertoires were generated with immunoSEQ multiplex PCR, while TCRdb's copy carries only in-frame clones and drops some. The sample lists about 40,000 clones, over 90% seen once, with over 0.85% in the top ten. V shed 2 bases and J shed 10 bases, with 15 bases lying between them. Germline values: CDR1 SEHNR, CDR2 FQNEAQ (reference sequence). The CDR3 spans 15 residues. The source is a male donor with multiple myeloma. The J gene is TRBJ1-6, the V gene TRBV7-9; no reliable D call. The specimen was PBMCs, collected in a trial of ipilimumab plus nivolumab as post-transplant consolidation. The CDR3 nucleotides read TGTGCCAGCAGCTTACCGGGGTCAGAAGACTCACCCCTCCACTTT. This translates into CASSLPGSEDSPLHF.